One sample yielded the 18 T cell receptor beta chains listed below, sequenced in a study of blood T cell repertoires in COVID-19 (dated by TCRdb to 2019 to 2021). Library generation was performed with the immunoSEQ multiplex PCR assay. Here the immuneACCESS table is served through TCRdb, limited to in-frame sequences with V and J called. Missing clones are a known gap in these copies; in checked studies unresolved V genes cover under half, and the rest lacks a known reason. Recorded for this sample are about 180,000 clones; 80% to 90% of them occurred a single time. Together, the top ten hold approximately 2% of the sample. The sequenced sample was peripheral blood. The receptors derive from a man aged 18 to 29 who had recovered from COVID-19.

This chain links TRBV7-2 with TRBJ1-2; 7 bases fit TRBD1. V gave up 5 bases and J gave up 4 bases; unmatched junction bases: 7. From germline, CDR1 is SGHTA and CDR2 FQGNSA. This CDR3 has 14 residues. The CDR3 here is CASSPGGFSYGYTF. In DNA form, the CDR3 reads TGTGCCAGCAGCCCAGGGGGGTTTTCCTATGGCTACACCTTC.

This chain links TRBV7-8 with TRBJ1-1; 11 bases are a match to TRBD1. The CDR3 covers 17 residues. V trimming: 4 bases; J trimming: 6 bases; junction bases outside the gene matches: 13. Germline V gives CDR1 SGHVS, CDR2 FQNEAQ. The chain's CDR3 is CASSSTRWGQGGAEAFF. As DNA, the CDR3 is TGTGCCAGCAGCTCCACACGTTGGGGACAGGGGGGGGCTGAAGCTTTCTTT.

This clone appeared once. The chain employs TRBV20-1 and TRBJ1-2, with D unclear. Germline V lookup: CDR1 DFQATT, CDR2 SNEGSKA (reference sequence). The CDR3 totals 15 residues. V shed 3 bases and J shed 4 bases, with 18 bases lying between them. This CDR3 is CSASDPPGLIYGYTF. CDR3 bases: TGCAGTGCTAGTGATCCCCCGGGTTTGATCTATGGCTACACCTTC.

The gene calls are TRBV12-5 and TRBJ1-1, with 9 bases fitting TRBD1. J was trimmed by 4 bases and V by 7 bases; bases with no gene match: 16. The length of the CDR3 is 17 residues. The germline V gene encodes CDR1 LGHNT and CDR2 FRNRAP. This CDR3 is CASALLRDRELRTEAFF. The CDR3 DNA is TGTGCTAGTGCCCTCCTCCGGGACAGGGAACTTCGCACTGAAGCTTTCTTT.

The chain uses TRBV19 and TRBJ2-7; perhaps TRBD1 as D (5 bases). CDR1 is LNHDA, CDR2 SQIVND, per germline (reference sequence). The V and J ends lost 6 bases and 6 bases respectively, with 15 bases between them. This CDR3 has 13 residues. CDR3: CASSASGASEQYF. CDR3 DNA sequence: TGTGCCAGTAGCGCCAGTGGGGCTAGCGAGCAGTACTTC.

This chain connects TRBV27 to TRBJ2-5; D might be TRBD1 (7 bases). The CDR3 loop spans 13 amino acids. CDR1 and CDR2 from the germline V gene are MNHEY and SMNVEV (reference sequence). Trimming took 5 bases from V and 3 from J, leaving 10 bases between them. The CDR3 reads CASSPRGEETQYF. The CDR3 DNA sequence: TGTGCCAGCAGTCCCAGGGGGGAAGAGACCCAGTACTTC.

The V and J genes are TRBV30 and TRBJ2-2; TRBD1 agrees at 8 bases. The V gene end was trimmed by 3 bases and the J gene end by 3 bases; junction bases not matched to a gene: 9. Germline loops: CDR1 GTSNPN, CDR2 SVGIG (reference sequence). The CDR3 extends over 16 amino acids. The DNA of the CDR3 is TGTGCCTGGAGCCAAGGACAGGGTAACGACACCGGGGAGCTGTTTTTT. Translation gives CAWSQGQGNDTGELFF.

CDR3 DNA sequence: TGTGCCAGCAGCCCCGGGACAGCGTACTATGGCTACACCTTC. Amino acid sequence: CASSPGTAYYGYTF. The V and J genes are TRBV6-2 or TRBV6-3 and TRBJ1-2; 7 bases fit TRBD1. Germline CDR1 and CDR2: MNHEY and SVGEGT. The CDR3 spans 14 residues. The ends lost 6 bases at V and 3 bases at J; junction bases unmatched: 7.

The V and J genes are TRBV11-2 and TRBJ1-2; D is possibly TRBD1 (5 bases). V gave up 8 bases and J gave up 6 bases, with 19 bases separating them. CDR1 SGHAT and CDR2 FQNNGV come from the germline V gene. The CDR3 runs 14 residues. The CDR3, as DNA: TGTGCCAGCGGCCAGTTGGGGCTCGTAAATGGCTACACCTTC. This sequence encodes CASGQLGLVNGYTF.

The rearrangement links TRBV9 to TRBJ2-7, with 9 bases fitting TRBD2. The CDR3 consists of 15 residues. The germline V gene has CDR1 SGDLS and CDR2 YYNGEE. Trimming cost V 4 bases and J 7 bases; bases outside gene matches: 12. In DNA, the CDR3 is TGTGCCAGCAGCCCCCTGGCGGGAGGGCCAGGAGAGCAGTACTTC. This encodes CASSPLAGGPGEQYF. Filled out from reference TRBV9 and TRBJ2-7, the complete variable domain reads DSGVTQTPKHLITATGQRVTLRCSPRSGDLSVYWYQQSLDQGLQFLIQYYNGEERAKGNILERFSAQQFPDLHSELNLSSLELGDSALYFCASSPLAGGPGEQYFGPGTRLTVT.

The chain employs TRBV7-9 and TRBJ2-4, with D possibly being TRBD1 (7 bases). V was cut by 1 base and J by 1 base, with 20 bases left in between. Germline CDR1 and CDR2: SEHNR and FQNEAQ (reference sequence). This CDR3 is 19 amino acids long. This chain's CDR3 is CASSLGGQGGEVAKNIQYF. The DNA of the CDR3 is TGTGCCAGCAGCTTAGGGGGCCAGGGGGGAGAAGTGGCCAAAAACATTCAGTACTTC.

The chain links TRBV21-1 to TRBJ1-1. TRBV21-1 is an annotated pseudogene. This CDR3 has 12 amino acids. CDR3 bases: TGTGCCTGCGGCGAGCTTTGGGCTGAAGCTTTCTTT. It is translated as CACGELWAEAFF.

J is TRBJ2-1 and V is TRBV28; TRBD2 matches 9 bases. The CDR3 has 14 amino acids. The V segment lost 8 bases and the J segment 9 bases; nucleotides outside the gene matches: 11. Germline V lookup: CDR1 MDHEN, CDR2 SYDVKM. The CDR3 DNA reads as TGTGCCAGCCTGGGTGGCGGGAGGGCGGGTGAGCAGTTCTTC. Protein: CASLGGGRAGEQFF.

This clone was recorded once. The chain links TRBV5-4 to TRBJ2-7; D ambiguous. The V gene's germline CDR1 is SGHNT and CDR2 YYREEE (reference sequence). Trimming took off 1 base at V and 2 bases at J, with 19 bases between the two ends. The length of the CDR3 is 17 residues. The CDR3 DNA reads as TGTGCCAGCAGCTTGTATATCCCCCCGACAAAACCCTACGAGCAGTACTTC. Translation gives CASSLYIPPTKPYEQYF.

The chain couples TRBV2 to TRBJ1-4, with D possibly TRBD1 on 6 matching bases. The length of the CDR3 is 13 residues. The V end was cut by 9 bases, the J end by 7 bases, with 15 bases between. Looked up from germline, CDR1 is SNHLY and CDR2 is FYNNEI. This CDR3 reads CASRDTIFEKLFF. DNA of the CDR3: TGTGCCAGTCGGGACACCATATTTGAAAAACTGTTTTTT.

The J gene is TRBJ2-2, the V gene TRBV4-3; 8 positions agree with TRBD2. The CDR3 has 14 amino acids. Germline-derived CDR1 and CDR2 are LGHNA and YSLEER. Trimming at V came to 0 bases and at J to 7 bases, leaving 1 base not matched to a gene. The CDR3 is CASSQDSGNGELFF. The DNA of the CDR3 is TGCGCCAGCAGCCAAGATAGCGGGAACGGGGAGCTGTTTTTT.

The chain is built from TRBV5-1 and TRBJ2-5, with D possibly matching TRBD2 (6 bases). V was trimmed by 6 bases and J by 1 base, leaving 19 bases between them. This CDR3 spans 16 amino acids. Germline CDR1 reads SGHRS; CDR2 reads YFSETQ. Written as DNA, the CDR3 is TGCGCCAGCACAACTCAGCCGGGACTGATCCAAGAGACCCAGTACTTC. Its protein product is CASTTQPGLIQETQYF.

The chain links TRBV24-1 to TRBJ1-2; D is possibly TRBD1 (5 bases). Germline values: CDR1 KGHDR, CDR2 SFDVKD. The ends were cut back, 9 bases at V and 8 bases at J, with 12 bases in the middle. The CDR3 extends over 11 amino acids. The CDR3 sequence is CATSGGGGYTF. Here the CDR3 DNA reads TGTGCCACCTCGGGGGGTGGCGGCTACACCTTC.